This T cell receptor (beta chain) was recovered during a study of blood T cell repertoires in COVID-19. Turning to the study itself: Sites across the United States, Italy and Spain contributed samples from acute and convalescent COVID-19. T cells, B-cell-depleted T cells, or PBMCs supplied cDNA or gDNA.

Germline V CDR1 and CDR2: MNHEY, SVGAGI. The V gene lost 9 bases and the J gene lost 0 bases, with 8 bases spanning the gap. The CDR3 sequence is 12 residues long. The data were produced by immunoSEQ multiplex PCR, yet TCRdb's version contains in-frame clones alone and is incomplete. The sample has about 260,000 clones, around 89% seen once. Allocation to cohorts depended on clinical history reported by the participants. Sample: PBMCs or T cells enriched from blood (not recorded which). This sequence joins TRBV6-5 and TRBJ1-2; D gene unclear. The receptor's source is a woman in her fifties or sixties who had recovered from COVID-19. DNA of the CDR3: TGTGCCAGAAGAGCCCCTAACTATGGCTACACCTTC. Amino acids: CARRAPNYGYTF.